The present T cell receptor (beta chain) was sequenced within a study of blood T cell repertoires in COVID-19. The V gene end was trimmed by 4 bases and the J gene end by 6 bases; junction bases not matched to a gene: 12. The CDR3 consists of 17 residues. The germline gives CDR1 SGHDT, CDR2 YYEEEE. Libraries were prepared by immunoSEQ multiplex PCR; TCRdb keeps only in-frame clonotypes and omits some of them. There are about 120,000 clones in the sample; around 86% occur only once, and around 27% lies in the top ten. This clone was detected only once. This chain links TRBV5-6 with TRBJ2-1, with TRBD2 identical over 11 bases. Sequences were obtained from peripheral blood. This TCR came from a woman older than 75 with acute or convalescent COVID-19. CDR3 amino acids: CASSTGLAGAPINEQFF. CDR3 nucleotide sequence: TGTGCCAGCAGCACCGGACTAGCGGGCGCGCCGATCAATGAGCAGTTCTTC.